These T cell receptor beta chains were read from a single sample in a study of cytomegalovirus exposure and HLA in healthy donors. This table comes from immunoSEQ multiplex PCR, and its TCRdb copy is limited to in-frame clones, with some not included. Of tens of thousands of clones in the sample, about 94% were seen once. The sample was PBMCs. These receptors all stem from a man in his late teens or twenties in good health and CMV-seropositive. Each CDR3 is given with its conserved first and last residue. A D gene is named only where the DNA matches it firmly. Clone size is not always given. Where it is, it says once, few, many or a class for expanded clones.

clone size,D gene,J gene,V gene,CDR3 protein,CDR3 DNA
-,-,TRBJ1-1,TRBV5-1,CASSLLSLNTEAFF,TGCGCCAGCAGCTTGCTGTCCCTGAACACTGAAGCTTTCTTT
-,-,TRBJ1-4,TRBV6-1,CASGFAGAINEKLFF,TGTGCCAGCGGCTTTGCAGGGGCGATAAATGAAAAACTGTTTTTT
-,TRBD2,TRBJ2-1,TRBV5-4,CASSSSQAGPYNEQFF,TGTGCCAGCAGCTCGTCCCAAGCGGGACCTTACAATGAGCAGTTCTTC
-,TRBD1,TRBJ1-5,TRBV6-1,CASSEQGERQPQHF,TGTGCCAGCAGTGAACAGGGGGAAAGGCAGCCCCAGCATTTT
-,-,TRBJ2-1,TRBV2,CASRGTPLNEQFF,TGTGCCAGCAGAGGGACTCCCCTCAATGAGCAGTTCTTC
-,-,TRBJ2-5,TRBV5-5,CASSFLFSSKGLETQYF,TGTGCCAGCAGCTTCCTCTTCAGTTCCAAGGGGTTGGAGACCCAGTACTTC
-,TRBD2,TRBJ2-1,TRBV5-1,CASGLAGGSSYNEQFF,TGCGCCAGCGGGCTAGCGGGAGGGAGCTCCTACAATGAGCAGTTCTTC
-,-,TRBJ2-5,TRBV9,CASSGRQERVLTQYF,TGTGCCAGCAGCGGGAGACAGGAGCGCGTTTTGACCCAGTACTTC
-,-,TRBJ1-6,TRBV6-1,CASSETGTNSPLHF,TGTGCCAGCAGTGAAACAGGGACAAATTCACCCCTCCACTTT
-,TRBD1,TRBJ1-5,TRBV2,CASSQGAGSNQPQHF,TGTGCCAGCAGTCAGGGGGCCGGGAGCAATCAGCCCCAGCATTTT
-,-,TRBJ2-5,TRBV15,CATSRVAGLDSETQYF,TGTGCCACCAGCAGAGTGGCAGGGTTGGATTCGGAGACCCAGTACTTC
-,TRBD1,TRBJ2-7,TRBV28,CACDPGGFNEQYF,TGTGCCTGCGATCCAGGGGGTTTTAACGAGCAGTACTTC
-,-,TRBJ2-5,TRBV19,CASSTPGGEETQYF,TGTGCCAGTAGTACACCGGGGGGCGAAGAGACCCAGTACTTC
-,TRBD1,TRBJ2-5,TRBV6-5,CASNRGRGETQYF,TGTGCCAGTAACAGGGGGCGCGGGGAGACCCAGTACTTC
-,-,TRBJ1-1,TRBV4-1,CASSQDSGEDTEAFF,TGCGCCAGCAGCCAAGATTCGGGGGAAGACACTGAAGCTTTCTTT
-,TRBD2,TRBJ2-5,TRBV30,CAWSRGGVQETQYF,TGTGCCTGGAGCCGGGGAGGGGTCCAAGAGACCCAGTACTTC
-,TRBD1,TRBJ2-7,TRBV18,CASSEGQGAFTYEQYF,TGTGCCAGCTCAGAGGGACAGGGGGCATTTACCTACGAGCAGTACTTC
-,TRBD1,TRBJ2-1,TRBV27,CASSSASSGGGWANEQFF,TGTGCCAGCAGTTCCGCCTCATCAGGGGGTGGCTGGGCGAATGAGCAGTTCTTC
-,TRBD1,TRBJ1-2,TRBV7-9,CATLGTGSRYGYTF,TGTGCCACCCTAGGGACAGGCAGTCGCTATGGCTACACCTTC
-,TRBD1,TRBJ1-2,TRBV7-2,CASSLGGETGQGGYTF,TGTGCCAGCAGCTTAGGAGGGGAGACAGGGCAGGGTGGCTACACCTTC
-,TRBD2,TRBJ2-1,TRBV11-2,CASSPHMGLAVLIGNEQFF,TGTGCCAGCAGCCCTCACATGGGACTAGCGGTGCTGATCGGCAATGAGCAGTTCTTC
-,-,TRBJ2-3,TRBV18,CASSLSLAVTDTQYF,TGTGCCAGCTCACTGTCTCTAGCAGTCACAGATACGCAGTATTTT
-,TRBD2,TRBJ2-1,TRBV6-4,CASSPSGADYNEQFF,TGTGCCAGCAGTCCTAGCGGGGCAGACTACAATGAGCAGTTCTTC
-,-,TRBJ2-1,TRBV7-3,CASSRTTLQGSNEQFF,TGTGCCAGCAGCCGAACAACCTTACAGGGATCCAATGAGCAGTTCTTC
-,-,TRBJ1-1,TRBV30,CAWTRSATEAFF,TGTGCCTGGACTAGATCGGCCACTGAAGCTTTCTTT
-,-,TRBJ1-1,TRBV13,CASSLDLSEGNTEAFF,TGTGCCAGCAGCTTAGATCTGTCGGAGGGGAACACTGAAGCTTTCTTT
-,-,TRBJ1-1,TRBV6-6,CASSLAGANTEAFF,TGTGCCAGCAGTTTAGCAGGGGCGAACACTGAAGCTTTCTTT
-,-,TRBJ1-2,TRBV4-3,CASSPRGAVNGYTF,TGCGCCAGCAGCCCGCGGGGCGCTGTGAATGGCTACACCTTC
-,-,TRBJ2-3,TRBV27,CASSLSTRSDTQYF,TGTGCCAGCAGTTTATCGACTAGGTCAGATACGCAGTATTTT
-,-,TRBJ1-2,TRBV15,CATSRDRAYGYTF,TGTGCCACCAGCAGAGACAGGGCCTATGGCTACACCTTC
-,TRBD1,TRBJ2-3,TRBV19,CASGPRGQATDTQYF,TGTGCCAGTGGACCCCGTGGACAGGCCACAGATACGCAGTATTTT
-,TRBD1,TRBJ2-3,TRBV7-9,CASSPWTGEKSDTQYF,TGTGCCAGCAGCCCCTGGACAGGGGAGAAGTCAGATACGCAGTATTTT
-,-,TRBJ1-2,TRBV4-2,CASSQEAPGYYGYTF,TGTGCCAGCAGCCAAGAAGCCCCAGGTTACTATGGCTACACCTTC
-,-,TRBJ1-1,TRBV5-6,CASSPRGWDENTEAFF,TGTGCCAGCAGCCCTAGGGGGTGGGATGAAAACACTGAAGCTTTCTTT
once,TRBD2,TRBJ2-3,TRBV19,CASSHPSGGTDTQYF,TGTGCCAGTAGTCACCCTAGCGGGGGTACAGATACGCAGTATTTT
-,-,TRBJ2-5,TRBV30,CAWSLTGETQYF,TGTGCCTGGAGTCTAACCGGGGAGACCCAGTACTTC
-,-,TRBJ1-5,TRBV14,CASSQAGGPDQPQHF,TGTGCCAGCAGCCAAGCGGGGGGGCCGGATCAGCCCCAGCATTTT
medium-sized,TRBD1,TRBJ1-2,TRBV19,CASRTGGYGNYGYTF,TGTGCCAGCCGCACAGGGGGATATGGTAACTATGGCTACACCTTC
-,-,TRBJ1-2,TRBV19,CASRKGGLVEYGYTF,TGTGCCAGTCGCAAAGGCGGGCTGGTTGAGTATGGCTACACCTTC